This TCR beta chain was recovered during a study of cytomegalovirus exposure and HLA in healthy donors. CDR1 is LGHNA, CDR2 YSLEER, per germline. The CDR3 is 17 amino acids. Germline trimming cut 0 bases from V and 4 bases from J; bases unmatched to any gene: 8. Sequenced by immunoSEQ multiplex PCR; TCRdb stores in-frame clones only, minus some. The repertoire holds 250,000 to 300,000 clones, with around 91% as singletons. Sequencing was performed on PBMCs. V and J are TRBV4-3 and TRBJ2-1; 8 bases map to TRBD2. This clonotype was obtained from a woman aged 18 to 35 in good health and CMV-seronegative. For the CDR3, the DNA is TGCGCCAGCAGCCAAGAAGGGAGGCGGGGGGTTTACAATGAGCAGTTCTTC. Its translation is CASSQEGRRGVYNEQFF.